Listed here are 27 T cell receptor beta chains from one sample, sequenced in a study of T cells in Graves' hyperthyroidism and ophthalmopathy. Amplification of TCR beta CDR3 regions was performed using RNA transcripts as template. Primed by the HTBI set, a first-round RT-PCR was run on the TCR CDR3. TCRdb re-analysed the multiplex PCR reads in MiXCR, keeping a single row per CDR3 protein. The data contain a few hundred thousand distinct CDR3 sequences, more than 15% of them seen just once; the ten biggest clones take up around 6.6%. The material sequenced was blood. The receptors come from a woman in her twenties or thirties with Graves' hyperthyroidism.

At least ten counts were recorded for this clonotype. The chain recombines TRBV24-1 with TRBJ1-5; 8 bases are shared with TRBD1. This CDR3 is built from 17 residues. V gave up 0 bases and J gave up 2 bases; unmatched junction bases: 5. The germline V gene has CDR1 KGHDR and CDR2 SFDVKD. CDR3 residues: CATSDLFRGRGNQPQHF. The CDR3 DNA sequence: TGTGCCACCAGTGATTTGTTCAGGGGGCGAGGCAATCAGCCCCAGCATTTT.

At least ten counts were recorded for this clonotype. The CDR3 region has the DNA TGTGCCAGCAGTGAATACAGGGGGAATCAGCCCCAGCATTTT. Amino acids: CASSEYRGNQPQHF. The gene calls are TRBV6-1 and TRBJ1-5; TRBD1 matches 8 bases. Trimming took 2 bases from V and 4 from J; bases not matched to a gene: 1. Per the germline V gene, CDR1 is MNHNS and CDR2 is SASEGT. The CDR3 is made up of 14 amino acids.

This clonotype was detected ten times or more. Written as DNA, the CDR3 is TGTGCCAGCAGCTTATCCCCGGGAGGAGGCACCGGGGAGCTGTTTTTT. Protein product: CASSLSPGGGTGELFF. The rearrangement links TRBV11-2 to TRBJ2-2; 7 nucleotides line up with TRBD2. The CDR3 covers 16 residues. J gave up 4 bases and V 2 bases, and 7 bases lay outside the gene matches. In germline, CDR1 is SGHAT, CDR2 FQNNGV.

This clonotype was recorded many times. The rearrangement uses TRBV18 and TRBJ2-4; D unclear. Trimming removed 2 bases at V and 6 bases at J, with 8 bases between. CDR1 and CDR2 (germline): KGHSH, LQKENI. The CDR3 has 13 residues. The CDR3 is CASSPRDLNIQYF. The CDR3 nucleotides are TGTGCCAGCTCACCAAGGGATCTAAACATTCAGTACTTC.

This clonotype was observed a single time. A read error may be the cause here, since a much bigger clone is one base away. The chain combines TRBV29-1 with TRBJ1-1, with D possibly TRBD1 on 5 matching bases. The CDR3 totals 11 residues. Germline CDR1 is SQVTM and CDR2 is ANQGSEA. For the CDR3, the DNA is TGCGGCGCCCTCAGGGACACTGAAGCTTTCTTT. Encoded protein: CGALRDTEAFF.

Many counts were recorded for this clonotype. The V call is TRBV13, the J call TRBJ1-1; D is unresolved. Germline assignment: CDR1 PRHDT and CDR2 FYEKMQ (reference sequence). The CDR3 sequence is 11 residues long. Trimming took 5 bases from V and 8 from J, leaving 9 bases between them. The CDR3 sequence: CASSHRGEAFF. In DNA form, the CDR3 reads TGTGCCAGCAGCCACCGTGGGGAAGCTTTCTTT.

This clonotype was seen a handful of times. The chain has TRBV5-8 and TRBJ1-4; tentative D call: TRBD1 (6 bases). The CDR3 covers 14 residues. Germline assignment: CDR1 SGHTS and CDR2 YDEGEE. V lost 2 bases to trimming and J lost 8 bases, with 13 bases between them. This CDR3 reads CASSFRGGGEKLFF. The DNA for the CDR3 is TGTGCCAGCAGCTTCAGGGGCGGAGGGGAAAAACTGTTTTTT.

Ten or more counts support this clonotype. The rearrangement joins TRBV30 to TRBJ1-2; no reliable D call. V lost 3 bases and J lost 0, with 5 bases in between. The germline CDR1 and CDR2 sequences are GTSNPN and SVGIG (reference sequence). CDR3 size: 12 residues. CDR3 nucleotides: TGTGCCTGGAGCCTCACTAACTATGGCTACACCTTC. Translating it yields CAWSLTNYGYTF.

The sample holds a few counts of this clonotype. V usage is TRBV9 and J usage is TRBJ1-5; D call uncertain. Trimming took 3 bases from V and 1 from J, leaving 11 bases between them. This CDR3 is 15 amino acids long. Germline CDR1 SGDLS, CDR2 YYNGEE. CDR3 coding DNA: TGTGCCAGCAGCGCGGCGGGAGTAAGCAATCAGCCCCAGCATTTT. This codes for CASSAAGVSNQPQHF. Looking up the rest from reference TRBV9 and TRBJ1-5 gives the full variable domain: DSGVTQTPKHLITATGQRVTLRCSPRSGDLSVYWYQQSLDQGLQFLIQYYNGEERAKGNILERFSAQQFPDLHSELNLSSLELGDSALYFCASSAAGVSNQPQHFGDGTRLSIL.

This clonotype turned up a few times. This chain links TRBV12-3 or TRBV12-4 with TRBJ2-2; tentatively, D is TRBD1 (6 bases). The CDR3 loop spans 17 amino acids. V lost 1 base and J lost 3, with 15 bases in between. CDR3: CASSLVPTGYHTGELFF. The CDR3, as DNA: TGTGCCAGCAGTTTAGTCCCTACAGGGTATCACACCGGGGAGCTGTTTTTT.

This clonotype was found a few times. The chain links TRBV4-1 to TRBJ2-1; TRBD1 might be the D (6 bases). Trimming removed 0 bases from V and 9 bases from J, with 9 bases in between. CDR1 is MGHRA and CDR2 is YSYEKL in the germline V gene. This CDR3 is built from 13 residues. CDR3 DNA: TGCGCCAGCAGCCAAGATGTAGGGGGTGAGCAGTTCTTC. It encodes CASSQDVGGEQFF.

A note on this clonotype: A much larger clone differs from this one at a single base, so this may be a read error. This chain joins TRBV29-1 and TRBJ1-1; TRBD1 matches at 8 bases. CDR1 is SQVTM and CDR2 is ANQGSEA in the germline V gene. With V trimmed by 6 bases and J by 5 bases, 8 bases remained unmatched. The CDR3 is 13 amino acids. The CDR3 reads CSVETGVETEAFF. The CDR3 coding sequence is TGCAGCGTGGAGACAGGGGTAGAAACTGAAGCTTTCTTT.

This clonotype was seen repeatedly, ten times or more. The chain links TRBV20-1 to TRBJ2-4, with D tentatively TRBD2 (6 bases). The CDR3 runs to 17 residues. Germline assignment: CDR1 DFQATT and CDR2 SNEGSKA (reference sequence). V lost 4 bases to trimming and J lost 2 bases, with 21 bases between them. The CDR3 region has the DNA TGCAGTGCTACCCATTTTGTTACGGGAGAGCCCAAAAACATTCAGTACTTC. Translation: CSATHFVTGEPKNIQYF.

In this sample, this clonotype turned up many times. This chain joins TRBV2 and TRBJ2-3, with D maybe TRBD1 (5 bases). Looked up from germline, CDR1 is SNHLY and CDR2 is FYNNEI. V was trimmed by 6 bases and J by 3 bases, leaving 10 bases between them. The CDR3 is 13 amino acids. CDR3 sequence: CASRPGRTDTQYF. The CDR3 nucleotides read TGTGCCAGCAGACCAGGGCGGACAGATACGCAGTATTTT.

The chain links TRBV28 to TRBJ1-4; the D is unclear. The V gene's germline CDR1 is MDHEN and CDR2 SYDVKM. V was pared by 5 bases and J by 5 bases, with 15 bases between. This CDR3 has 15 residues. The CDR3 nucleotides read TGTGCCAGCAGTACAACATGGGGATCAAATGAAAAACTGTTTTTT. Encoded protein: CASSTTWGSNEKLFF.

The V and J genes are TRBV27 and TRBJ1-2; D gene unclear. CDR1 and CDR2 (germline): MNHEY, SMNVEV (reference sequence). CDR3 length: 14 residues. V was cut by 5 bases and J by 5 bases, with 15 bases left in between. The CDR3 reads CASSPDYGDYGYTF. The CDR3 DNA follows: TGTGCCAGCAGTCCCGATTATGGAGATTATGGCTACACCTTC.

The sample holds many counts of this clonotype. The V gene is TRBV6-5, the J gene TRBJ2-1; D perhaps matches TRBD1 (5 bases). This CDR3 region has 15 residues. Trimming shortened V by 1 base and J by 5 bases, and 12 bases separated the two germline ends. Germline V gene lookup returns CDR1 MNHEY and CDR2 SVGAGI. The CDR3: CASSYFNVGDNEQFF. CDR3 nucleotide sequence: TGTGCCAGCAGTTACTTCAACGTAGGGGACAATGAGCAGTTCTTC.

This chain uses TRBV5-5 with TRBJ2-1; TRBD2 agrees at 10 bases. CDR3 length: 16 amino acids. CDR1 and CDR2 from the germline V gene are SGHKS and YYEKEE (reference sequence). V dropped 0 bases and J dropped 5; count of bases not matched to a gene: 5. In nucleotides, the CDR3 is TGTGCCAGCAGCTTGGGTACTAGCGGGACCCACAATGAGCAGTTCTTC. Its protein is CASSLGTSGTHNEQFF.

This clonotype showed up many times. The chain uses TRBV12-3 or TRBV12-4 and TRBJ1-2; D might be TRBD1 (6 bases). The length of the CDR3 is 16 residues. Trimming took 4 bases from V and 1 from J, leaving 16 bases between them. The DNA for the CDR3 is TGTGCCAGCAGTTCCGGGACAAGATTTTTTAACTATGGCTACACCTTC. It yields the protein CASSSGTRFFNYGYTF.

This clonotype was counted between two and nine times. Since a much larger clone is just one base distant, this may be a read error. V usage is TRBV3-1 and J usage is TRBJ2-7; D is unresolved. This CDR3 has 15 amino acids. Trimming removed 1 base from V and 0 bases from J, with 10 bases in between. Germline lookup yields CDR1 LGHDT and CDR2 YNNKEL (reference sequence). CDR3 sequence: CASSQVVASSYEQYF. The CDR3 DNA sequence: TGTGCCAGCAGCCAAGTGGTGGCCAGCTCCTACGAGCAGTACTTC.

This clonotype appeared a few times. The chain has TRBV7-6 and TRBJ2-6; tentative D call: TRBD2 (5 bases). Deletions cut 2 bases from V and 0 bases from J, with 23 bases between. The CDR3 runs 21 residues. In germline, CDR1 is SGHVS, CDR2 FNYEAQ. CDR3 nucleotide sequence: TGTGCCAGCAGCTTATCCCCCACCGCTTTGGGGAGTTCCTCTGGGGCCAACGTCCTGACTTTC. Amino acid sequence: CASSLSPTALGSSSGANVLTF.

There are many counts of this clonotype. This chain uses TRBV5-5 with TRBJ2-5; a possible D gene is TRBD1 (6 bases). Germline CDR1 SGHKS, CDR2 YYEKEE (reference sequence). The CDR3 is 13 residues long. V lost 2 bases and J lost 11, with 16 bases in between. The CDR3 DNA reads as TGTGCCAGCAGCTTTTCTCGGGACACACCACAGTACTTC. Protein product: CASSFSRDTPQYF.

This clonotype has just a few counts. The rearrangement links TRBV19 to TRBJ2-3; D is ambiguous. This CDR3 region has 15 residues. Germline CDR1 reads LNHDA; CDR2 reads SQIVND (reference sequence). Between the trimmed V and J ends, which lost 6 bases and 3 bases, there was a span of 16 bases. The DNA for the CDR3 is TGTGCCAGTAGGCTCCTACCACTTGGGACAGATACGCAGTATTTT. It codes for CASRLLPLGTDTQYF.

This clonotype was counted at least ten times. This rearrangement joins TRBV29-1 to TRBJ2-4, with D unclear. Per germline, CDR1 SQVTM and CDR2 ANQGSEA. Trimming stripped 6 bases from V and 0 bases from J, with 9 bases between. The CDR3 spans 13 residues. The CDR3 DNA reads TGCAGCGTCCTGACCTTAGCCAAAAACATTCAGTACTTC. Translated: CSVLTLAKNIQYF.

This clonotype was detected only a few times. This chain uses TRBV3-1 with TRBJ2-6; TRBD1 agrees at 10 bases. Germline CDR1 and CDR2: LGHDT and YNNKEL (reference sequence). The CDR3 covers 17 residues. Germline trimming cut 4 bases from V and 3 bases from J; bases unmatched to any gene: 6. For the CDR3, the DNA is TGTGCCAGCAGCCCCCCGACAGGGGGCTTTGGGGCCAACGTCCTGACTTTC. It yields the protein CASSPPTGGFGANVLTF.

Comment on this clonotype: A much larger clonotype is one base distant, so this may be a read error. The chain has TRBV27 and TRBJ2-7; 9 nucleotides match TRBD2. The ends lost 4 bases at V and 6 bases at J; junction bases unmatched: 10. CDR3 size: 15 residues. Germline V lookup: CDR1 MNHEY, CDR2 SMNVEV (reference sequence). CDR3 sequence (DNA): TGTGCCAGCAGTTATATAGCGGGAGCAACCTGCGAGCAGTACTTC. It codes for CASSYIAGATCEQYF.

V is TRBV4-1 and J is TRBJ1-5; D uncertain. This CDR3 comprises 13 residues. Germline V lookup: CDR1 MGHRA, CDR2 YSYEKL. Trimming took off 4 bases at V and 7 bases at J, with 11 bases between the two ends. The CDR3 here is CASSLSHEQPQHF. The CDR3 coding sequence is TGCGCCAGCAGCCTGAGCCATGAGCAGCCCCAGCATTTT.